The 27 T cell receptor beta chains below all came from one sample that was sequenced in a study of shared clonotypes between healthy human individuals. Method: immunoSEQ multiplex PCR; TCRdb's copy keeps in-frame clones and lacks some. The table records 450,000 to 550,000 clones, 60% to 85% of them present only once. The sequencing input was PBMCs. The receptors were sampled from a woman aged 40 to 50 in good health. Some clones in this sample may be carry-over from other donors' samples.

This clone was counted ten times or more. The chain joins TRBV4-2 to TRBJ1-5; the match to TRBD1 covers 8 bases. The CDR3 loop spans 15 amino acids. J gave up 6 bases and V 1 base, and 5 bases lay outside the gene matches. Germline V gene lookup returns CDR1 LGHNA and CDR2 YNFKEQ. CDR3 region: CASSQGTGLGQPQHF. DNA of the CDR3: TGTGCCAGCAGCCAAGGGACAGGGTTGGGTCAGCCCCAGCATTTT.

This rearrangement joins TRBV9 to TRBJ2-1, with 14 nucleotides matching TRBD2. The CDR3 consists of 17 residues. Germline CDR1 reads SGDLS; CDR2 reads YYNGEE. Unmatched junction bases numbered 9, after V lost 3 bases and J lost 7 bases. The CDR3: CASSAAGLAGVVNEQFF. CDR3 nucleotide sequence: TGTGCCAGCAGCGCGGCGGGACTAGCGGGAGTGGTTAATGAGCAGTTCTTC.

This clone was seen a handful of times. The J gene is TRBJ2-2, the V gene TRBV5-1; D unclear. Germline V gene lookup returns CDR1 SGHRS and CDR2 YFSETQ. The CDR3 sequence is 14 residues long. The V gene lost 4 bases and the J gene lost 6 bases, with 13 bases spanning the gap. The CDR3 bases are TGCGCCAGCAGCGCCCAGGATTTCGCCGGGGAGCTGTTTTTT. The encoded protein is CASSAQDFAGELFF.

With respect to this clone: This specimen includes other DNA sequences encoding the same CDR3. The genes are TRBV5-1 and TRBJ2-5; D may be TRBD1 (5 bases). The V gene's germline CDR1 is SGHRS and CDR2 YFSETQ. The length of the CDR3 is 13 residues. Trimming cost V 1 base and J 2 bases, with 6 bases left between them. The CDR3 protein is CASSLRGQETQYF. CDR3 coding DNA: TGCGCCAGCAGCTTGAGGGGTCAAGAGACCCAGTACTTC.

The chain recombines TRBV5-1 with TRBJ2-5, with D possibly TRBD2 on 6 matching bases. This CDR3 region has 15 residues. CDR1 is SGHRS and CDR2 is YFSETQ in the germline V gene. Trimming shortened V by 0 bases and J by 1 base, and 10 bases separated the two germline ends. CDR3 protein: CASSLAQRVQETQYF. Here the CDR3 DNA reads TGCGCCAGCAGCTTGGCACAGCGGGTCCAAGAGACCCAGTACTTC.

The J gene is TRBJ2-5, the V gene TRBV5-1; TRBD1 might be the D (6 bases). CDR1 is SGHRS and CDR2 is YFSETQ in the germline V gene. V was clipped by 0 bases and J by 2 bases, with 14 bases between them. This CDR3 is 16 amino acids long. CDR3 amino acids: CASSLDHRVFQETQYF. As DNA, the CDR3 is TGCGCCAGCAGCTTGGATCACAGGGTATTTCAAGAGACCCAGTACTTC.

V is TRBV2 and J is TRBJ2-2; D might be TRBD2 (5 bases). Trimming pared 8 bases from V and 2 bases from J, leaving 9 bases between. The CDR3 contains 13 residues. Germline assignment: CDR1 SNHLY and CDR2 FYNNEI. CDR3 nucleotide sequence: TGTGCCAGCGCACTAGACAACACCGGGGAGCTGTTTTTT. Translation gives CASALDNTGELFF.

A word on this clone: Other DNA sequences in the sample encode the same CDR3. The chain employs TRBV18 and TRBJ2-5; TRBD2 agrees at 10 bases. The CDR3 spans 14 residues. The J segment lost 2 bases and the V segment lost 6 bases, leaving 3 bases of the junction unmatched. From germline, CDR1 is KGHSH and CDR2 LQKENI. CDR3 sequence: CASSQGLAQETQYF. In DNA, the CDR3 is TGTGCCAGCTCGCAGGGACTAGCGCAAGAGACCCAGTACTTC.

The chain carries TRBV7-2 and TRBJ1-1; the D is unclear. The length of the CDR3 is 13 residues. Germline V gene data show CDR1 as SGHTA and CDR2 as FQGNSA. V was shortened by 2 bases and J by 7 bases, with 11 bases between the two germline ends. The chain's CDR3 is CASSLPSLVEAFF. The CDR3 coding sequence is TGTGCCAGCAGCTTACCTTCTTTAGTTGAAGCTTTCTTT.

This chain joins TRBV5-1 and TRBJ2-2; 11 bases match TRBD2. Trimming cost V 4 bases and J 4 bases; bases outside gene matches: 15. CDR3 length: 19 residues. From germline, CDR1 is SGHRS and CDR2 YFSETQ. CDR3 loop: CASSPEGQGLAGGTGELFF. The DNA of the CDR3 is TGCGCCAGCAGCCCGGAAGGACAGGGGCTAGCGGGAGGCACCGGGGAGCTGTTTTTT.

For this clone: The sample carries other DNA sequences with the same CDR3. This sequence joins TRBV19 and TRBJ2-3; a possible D gene is TRBD2 (5 bases). V was trimmed by 5 bases and J by 3 bases, leaving 9 bases between them. CDR3 size: 13 residues. The germline CDR1 and CDR2 sequences are LNHDA and SQIVND (reference sequence). As DNA, the CDR3 is TGTGCCAGTAGTGCGGGTTATACAGATACGCAGTATTTT. Translating gives CASSAGYTDTQYF.

In regard to this clone: This may arise from a read error, as a much more abundant clone is one base away. Other DNA sequences from this sample encode an identical CDR3 as well. This chain connects TRBV28 to TRBJ2-2, with TRBD2 matching 7 bases. CDR1 is MDHEN, CDR2 SYDVKM, per germline. Germline trimming cut 4 bases from V and 0 bases from J; bases unmatched to any gene: 17. The CDR3 length is 20 residues. As DNA, the CDR3 is TGTGCCAGCAGTTCCCTCAGACTAGCAGACGGAAGCTCGAACACCGGGGAGCTGTTTTTT. Its translation: CASSSLRLADGSSNTGELFF.

The chain recombines TRBV30 with TRBJ2-7; D is perhaps TRBD1 (6 bases). Germline values: CDR1 GTSNPN, CDR2 SVGIG (reference sequence). V was shortened by 5 bases and J by 4 bases, with 15 bases between the two germline ends. This CDR3 contains 13 residues. CDR3 in DNA: TGTGCCTGGTCCCCAGGGGCAGATTACGAGCAGTACTTC. Translating gives CAWSPGADYEQYF.

This clone was counted a few times. The sample has other DNA sequences that encode this CDR3 too. The rearrangement uses TRBV9 and TRBJ1-1, with D perhaps matching TRBD1 (5 bases). V was shortened by 0 bases and J by 4 bases, with 7 bases between the two germline ends. CDR1 is SGDLS, CDR2 YYNGEE, per germline. The CDR3 extends over 13 amino acids. CDR3 DNA: TGTGCCAGCAGCGTAGGGGGCAGCACTGAAGCTTTCTTT. Residues: CASSVGGSTEAFF. Based on the CDR3 plus reference TRBV9 and TRBJ1-1, the full variable domain is DSGVTQTPKHLITATGQRVTLRCSPRSGDLSVYWYQQSLDQGLQFLIQYYNGEERAKGNILERFSAQQFPDLHSELNLSSLELGDSALYFCASSVGGSTEAFFGQGTRLTVV.

V is TRBV28 and J is TRBJ2-3; D perhaps matches TRBD2 (6 bases). The germline V gene has CDR1 MDHEN and CDR2 SYDVKM. The CDR3 runs to 15 residues. With 8 bases removed from V and 0 bases from J, the gap between germline ends came to 15 bases. CDR3 sequence (DNA): TGTGCCAGCCCCCCAGCGGGCCCTAGCACAGATACGCAGTATTTT. Translating it yields CASPPAGPSTDTQYF.

CDR3 amino acids: CASSLYRNIQYF. The CDR3 nucleotides read TGTGCCAGCAGTTTATATAGAAACATTCAGTACTTC. The V gene is TRBV28, the J gene TRBJ2-4; D gene ambiguous. Germline-derived CDR1 and CDR2 are MDHEN and SYDVKM. Trimming took off 1 base at V and 6 bases at J, with 4 bases between the two ends. CDR3 length equals 12 residues. Looking up the rest from reference TRBV28 and TRBJ2-4 gives the full variable domain: DVKVTQSSRYLVKRTGEKVFLECVQDMDHENMFWYRQDPGLGLRLIYFSYDVKMKEKGDIPEGYSVSREKKERFSLILESASTNQTSMYLCASSLYRNIQYFGAGTRLSVL.

The V gene is TRBV2, the J gene TRBJ2-5; the match to TRBD2 covers 11 bases. The CDR3 contains 15 residues. V lost 6 bases to trimming and J lost 5 bases; unmatched junction nucleotides: 8. CDR1 is SNHLY and CDR2 is FYNNEI in the germline V gene. The CDR3 is CASRTLAGGKETQYF. The CDR3 bases are TGTGCCAGCAGAACTCTAGCGGGAGGCAAGGAGACCCAGTACTTC.

This chain connects TRBV5-1 to TRBJ1-3, with TRBD1 matching 7 bases. CDR3 length equals 14 residues. Germline V gene sequence: CDR1 SGHRS, CDR2 YFSETQ. V dropped 4 bases and J dropped 4; count of bases not matched to a gene: 5. The CDR3 region has the DNA TGCGCCAGCAGCGCCGGGACAGAAGGAAACACCATATATTTT. Protein sequence: CASSAGTEGNTIYF. Drawing the rest from reference TRBV5-1 and TRBJ1-3, the complete variable domain is KAGVTQTPRYLIKTRGQQVTLSCSPISGHRSVSWYQQTPGQGLQFLFEYFSETQRNKGNFPGRFSGRQFSNSRSEMNVSTLELGDSALYLCASSAGTEGNTIYFGEGSWLTVV.

A few counts support this clone. This chain joins TRBV7-9 and TRBJ2-3, with 8 bases aligning to TRBD2. CDR1 and CDR2 from the germline V gene are SEHNR and FQNEAQ (reference sequence). The CDR3 totals 14 residues. V lost 7 bases, J lost 0 bases, and 3 bases stayed unmatched. The CDR3 DNA reads TGTGCCAGCAATCTAGCGGGTAGCACAGATACGCAGTATTTT. It is translated as CASNLAGSTDTQYF.

The V and J genes are TRBV9 and TRBJ2-5; TRBD2 matches 14 bases. Germline V lookup: CDR1 SGDLS, CDR2 YYNGEE. The CDR3 has 16 amino acids. Trimming took 0 bases from V and 11 from J; bases not matched to a gene: 9. DNA for the CDR3: TGTGCCAGCAGCGTAGACCCCCGGGGACTAGCGGGAGCGCAGTACTTC. It translates to CASSVDPRGLAGAQYF. Complete variable domain (other parts from reference TRBV9 and TRBJ2-5): DSGVTQTPKHLITATGQRVTLRCSPRSGDLSVYWYQQSLDQGLQFLIQYYNGEERAKGNILERFSAQQFPDLHSELNLSSLELGDSALYFCASSVDPRGLAGAQYFGPGTRLLVL.

This clone was recorded a few times. V and J are TRBV5-1 and TRBJ2-1, with 8 bases lining up with TRBD2. Looked up from germline, CDR1 is SGHRS and CDR2 is YFSETQ. This CDR3 is 17 amino acids long. V lost 0 bases and J lost 12; bases outside the gene matches: 17. The CDR3 coding sequence is TGCGCCAGCAGCTTGGGTCCCACCCGGTTTACTCGGGGGGGGCAGTTCTTC. It encodes CASSLGPTRFTRGGQFF.

This chain links TRBV7-3 with TRBJ2-3, with 9 bases that match TRBD1. Germline loops: CDR1 SGHTA, CDR2 FQGTGA. The CDR3 totals 16 residues. Trimming removed 5 bases from V and 6 bases from J; junction bases left unmatched: 12. The chain's CDR3 is CASSPRPDRGIDTQYF. CDR3 coding DNA: TGTGCCAGCAGCCCCCGGCCGGACAGGGGTATTGATACGCAGTATTTT.

V usage is TRBV5-5 and J usage is TRBJ2-3; D unclear. This CDR3 comprises 14 residues. Trimming took 4 bases from V and 0 from J, leaving 9 bases between them. CDR1 and CDR2 from the germline V gene are SGHKS and YYEKEE (reference sequence). CDR3 in amino acids: CASSLALSTDTQYF. CDR3 bases: TGTGCCAGCAGCCTTGCGTTGAGCACAGATACGCAGTATTTT.

The chain recombines TRBV2 with TRBJ1-2, with a possible D match to TRBD1 (5 bases). Germline CDR1 reads SNHLY; CDR2 reads FYNNEI. This CDR3 has 14 residues. V was clipped by 6 bases and J by 3 bases, with 14 bases between them. CDR3 residues: CASRFDRTYYGYTF. The CDR3 DNA is TGTGCCAGCAGATTCGACAGAACCTACTATGGCTACACCTTC.

The chain couples TRBV18 to TRBJ2-6; D is perhaps TRBD2 (5 bases). Deletions cut 3 bases from V and 2 bases from J, with 11 bases between. The CDR3 consists of 16 residues. Germline V gene data show CDR1 as KGHSH and CDR2 as LQKENI. For the CDR3, the DNA is TGTGCCAGCTCACCCAACAGCGGAACTGGGGCCAACGTCCTGACTTTC. Its protein is CASSPNSGTGANVLTF.

This chain links TRBV18 with TRBJ1-2; the match to TRBD1 covers 8 bases. J was trimmed by 7 bases and V by 2 bases; bases with no gene match: 9. Germline values: CDR1 KGHSH, CDR2 LQKENI. The CDR3 is 15 residues long. Here the CDR3 reads CASSPGTGAQGGYTF. The CDR3 coding sequence is TGTGCCAGCTCACCAGGGACAGGTGCCCAGGGTGGCTACACCTTC.

V usage is TRBV5-1 and J usage is TRBJ2-2, with 9 positions matching TRBD1. The V and J ends lost 5 bases and 4 bases, in that order; junction bases with no gene match: 6. The CDR3 loop spans 15 amino acids. Germline loops: CDR1 SGHRS, CDR2 YFSETQ. CDR3 sequence reads: CASRPQGASTGELFF. The CDR3 DNA is TGCGCCAGCAGACCACAGGGGGCGTCCACCGGGGAGCTGTTTTTT.